This TCR beta chain was identified in a study of beta chain features in type 1 diabetes. General observations from the study: Researchers report that Type 1 diabetes patients had moderately but significantly shorter TCRB CDR3s across all four CD4+ subsets.

CDR1 and CDR2 (germline): SGHRS, YFSETQ. This CDR3 region has 14 residues. The V end lost 4 bases, the J end lost 4 bases, and 14 bases lay between the germline ends. The study reverse transcribed the entire isolated RNA, so it sequenced expressed TCRB transcripts. The method was immunoSEQ multiplex PCR; TCRdb's version includes in-frame clones alone and lacks a portion of them. The sample consists of 600,000 to 700,000 clones, roughly 13% of them appearing once. This clone was seen only a few times. Its antigen remains unknown. The sequence was obtained from a man aged 18 to 29 with type 1 diabetes. This chain connects TRBV5-1 to TRBJ1-2; no reliable D call. The sample taken for sequencing was naive CD4+ T cells from blood. The CDR3 loop is CASSIGGAIYGYTF. The CDR3 nucleotides read TGCGCCAGCAGCATCGGCGGAGCGATCTATGGCTACACCTTC.